This entry describes one T cell receptor beta chain. Its recognized antigen is unknown. It has no much larger one-base neighbor in the sample; base qualities were not kept. Libraries were built with the immunoSEQ multiplex PCR assay. In the paper's pipeline: A statistical classification framework was built for diagnosing cytomegalovirus status from the catalog of TCR beta chain sequences. Here the immuneACCESS table is served through TCRdb, limited to in-frame sequences with V and J called. Missing clones are a known gap in these copies; in checked studies unresolved V genes cover under half, and the rest lacks a known reason. V and J calls and clone size are copied from that table; D and trimming were computed from the DNA. Here the sample has 100,000 or so clones; 85% to 95% occur a single time. 0.89% of the sample belongs to the ten largest clones. From its cysteine to its phenylalanine, the CDR3 spans 13 amino acids. This entry keeps only the CDR3 DNA: 39 bases, framed from base 1. Relative to germline, V is 6 bases shorter and J is 2 bases shorter, with 9 bases between their ends. CDR1 LGHNT and CDR2 FRNRAP are derived from the germline V gene.

Donors formed part of the validation cohort, which comprised approximately 130 subjects and was distinct from the first cohort of 550 to 850 subjects. The source of the sample is a study of cytomegalovirus exposure and HLA in healthy donors (dated by TCRdb to the late 2010s). With regard to the full study: A later analysis indicated that the 130 or so validation repertoires were generated on the platform also employed for the 650 to 850 repertoires of the first cohort. The study was designed to test whether signatures of past pathogen exposure could be identified by cataloging public T cell receptors. To predict cytomegalovirus infection status, the study brought together high-throughput TCR immunosequencing, statistical association of individual TCRs with disease status, and machine learning. In addition to the first cohort of 500 to 850 subjects, a separate validation cohort of 130 or so different subjects was used.

Results the study describes overall, beyond this receptor: In a later analysis, TCRs clustered in the first cohort were found to also tend to co-occur in the 120 or so validation repertoires, with 94% of cluster scores above 0. Across donors, most TCR sequences were observed very rarely, whereas some public TCRs were present in many individuals. All 130 or so repertoires were used to score co-occurrence in the validation cohort in a later analysis, because that analysis had no HLA typing for the cohort. A few of the identified cytomegalovirus-associated TCR beta chains were confirmed in vitro to be specific for cytomegalovirus antigens. The study listed approximately 150 TCR beta chains as associated with cytomegalovirus. The authors suggested that the approach could potentially be generalized to other disease states and immunological phenotypes. The classifier was reported to diagnose cytomegalovirus status with high specificity and sensitivity in both the original cohort and the validation cohort.

The specimen was PBMCs. This TCR was sampled from a woman younger than 35 in good health and CMV-seronegative. This chain joins TRBV12-5 to TRBJ2-3; TRBD1 is possibly the D segment (6 matching bases). The nucleotide sequence reads as follows: TGTGCTAGTGGCACAGGGTCCACAGATACGCAGTATTTT. Its protein is CASGTGSTDTQYF.